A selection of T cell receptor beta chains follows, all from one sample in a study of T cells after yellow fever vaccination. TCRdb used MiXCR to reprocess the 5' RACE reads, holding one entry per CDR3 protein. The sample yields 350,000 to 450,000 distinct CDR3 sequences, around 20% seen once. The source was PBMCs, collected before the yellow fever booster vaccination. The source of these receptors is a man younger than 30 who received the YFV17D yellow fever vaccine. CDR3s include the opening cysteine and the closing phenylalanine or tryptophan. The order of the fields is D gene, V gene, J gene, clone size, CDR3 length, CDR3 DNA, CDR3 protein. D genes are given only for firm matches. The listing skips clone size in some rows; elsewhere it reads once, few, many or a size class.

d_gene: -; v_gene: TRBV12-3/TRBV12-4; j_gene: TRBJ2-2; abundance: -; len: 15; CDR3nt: TGTGCCAGCAGCCAGGGGGGGCAGAACACCGGGGAGCTGTTTTTT; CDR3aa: CASSQGGQNTGELFF
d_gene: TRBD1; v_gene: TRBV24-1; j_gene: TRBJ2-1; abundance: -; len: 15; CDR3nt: TGTGCCACCAGTGTTGGGACAGGGGGAACCGGTGAGCAGTTCTTC; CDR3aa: CATSVGTGGTGEQFF
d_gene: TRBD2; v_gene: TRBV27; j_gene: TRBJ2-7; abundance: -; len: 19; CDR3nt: TGTGCCAGCAGTTTAGTCCCCCCGGGACTAGCGGGGGGGCGGTACGAGCAGTACTTC; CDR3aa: CASSLVPPGLAGGRYEQYF
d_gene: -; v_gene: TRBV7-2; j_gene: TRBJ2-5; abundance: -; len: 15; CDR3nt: TGTGCCAGCAGCCCGATGAGGACAGCCCAAGAGACCCAGTACTTC; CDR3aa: CASSPMRTAQETQYF
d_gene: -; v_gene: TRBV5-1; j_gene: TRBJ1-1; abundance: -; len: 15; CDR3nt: TGCGCCAGCAGCTTGGCCACAGGTGGCCGCCTTGAAGCTTTCTTT; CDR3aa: CASSLATGGRLEAFF
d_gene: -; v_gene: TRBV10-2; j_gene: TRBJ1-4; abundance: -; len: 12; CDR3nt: TGCGCCAGCAGTGACCCACGAGAAAAACTGTTTTTT; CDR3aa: CASSDPREKLFF
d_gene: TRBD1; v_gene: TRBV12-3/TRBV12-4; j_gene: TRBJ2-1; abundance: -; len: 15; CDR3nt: TGTGCCAGCAGCCCCCAGGACAGGGGCCCTGGTGAGCAGTTCTTC; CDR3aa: CASSPQDRGPGEQFF
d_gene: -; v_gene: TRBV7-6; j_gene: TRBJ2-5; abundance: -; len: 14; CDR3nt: TGTGCCAGCAGCTTAGCGGGTGTAGGAGAGACCCAGTACTTC; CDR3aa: CASSLAGVGETQYF
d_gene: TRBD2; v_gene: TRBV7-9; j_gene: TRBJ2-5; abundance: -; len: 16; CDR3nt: TGTGCCAGCAGCGCGTCGCTAGCGGGGGCGCGGGAGACCCAGTACTTC; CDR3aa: CASSASLAGARETQYF
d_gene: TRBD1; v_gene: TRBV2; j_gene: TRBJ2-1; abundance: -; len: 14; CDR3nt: TGTGCCGGGTCCGGACAGGGGCTCTACAATGAGCAGTTCTTC; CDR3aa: CAGSGQGLYNEQFF
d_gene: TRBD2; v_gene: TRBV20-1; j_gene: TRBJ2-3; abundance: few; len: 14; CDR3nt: TGCAGCTCGTCCGGGACTAGCGGGCCAGATACGCAGTATTTT; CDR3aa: CSSSGTSGPDTQYF
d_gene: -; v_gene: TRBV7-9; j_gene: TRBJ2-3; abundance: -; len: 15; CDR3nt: TGTGCCAGCAGCTCTAGCCCCGGGGGAACAGATACGCAGTATTTT; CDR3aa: CASSSSPGGTDTQYF
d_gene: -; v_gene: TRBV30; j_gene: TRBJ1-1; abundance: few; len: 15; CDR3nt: TGTGCCTGGAGGCGCTCCGGGACTGGGAGCACTGAAGCTTTCTTT; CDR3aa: CAWRRSGTGSTEAFF
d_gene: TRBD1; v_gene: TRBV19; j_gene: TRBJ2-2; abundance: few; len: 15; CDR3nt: TGTGCCAGTAGTAAACTGGGACAGACCACCGGGGAGCTGTTTTTT; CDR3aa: CASSKLGQTTGELFF
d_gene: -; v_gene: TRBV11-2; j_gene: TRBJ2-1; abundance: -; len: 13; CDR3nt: TGTGCCAGCAGTCGGACAGGGAGGGGTGAGCAGTTCTTC; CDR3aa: CASSRTGRGEQFF
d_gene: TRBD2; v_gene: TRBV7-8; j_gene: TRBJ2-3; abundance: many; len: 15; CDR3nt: TGTGCCAGCAGCCCCGGACTAGCTAACACAGATACGCAGTATTTT; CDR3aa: CASSPGLANTDTQYF
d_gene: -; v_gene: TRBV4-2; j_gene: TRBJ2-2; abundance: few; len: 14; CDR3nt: TGTGCCAGCAGCCATCATTCTGACACCGGGGAGCTGTTTTTT; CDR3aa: CASSHHSDTGELFF
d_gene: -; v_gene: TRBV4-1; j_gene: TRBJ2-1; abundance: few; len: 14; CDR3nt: TGCGCCAGCAGCCAATCATCCGGGTTCAATGAGCAGTTCTTC; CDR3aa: CASSQSSGFNEQFF
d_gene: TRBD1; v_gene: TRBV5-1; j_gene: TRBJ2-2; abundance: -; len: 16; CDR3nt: TGCGCCAGCAGCTTGGAAGGACAGGGGACCACCGGGGAGCTGTTTTTT; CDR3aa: CASSLEGQGTTGELFF
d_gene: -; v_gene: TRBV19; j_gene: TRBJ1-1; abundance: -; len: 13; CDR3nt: TGTGCCAGTAGTATCCCCTGGGGCACTGAAGCTTTCTTT; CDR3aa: CASSIPWGTEAFF
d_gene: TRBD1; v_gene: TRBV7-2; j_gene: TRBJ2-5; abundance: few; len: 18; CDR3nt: TGTGCCAGCAGCCAACACGTCGGACAGGCCCGCGACCAAGAGACCCAGTACTTC; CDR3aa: CASSQHVGQARDQETQYF
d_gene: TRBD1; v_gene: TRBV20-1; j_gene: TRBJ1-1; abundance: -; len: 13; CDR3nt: TGCAGTGCTTGGGGACAGACCAACACTGAAGCTTTCTTT; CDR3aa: CSAWGQTNTEAFF
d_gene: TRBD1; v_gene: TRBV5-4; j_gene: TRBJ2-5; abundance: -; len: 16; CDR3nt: TGTGCCAGCAGCCCTACTCCTGACAGGGGCCAAGAGACCCAGTACTTC; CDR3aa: CASSPTPDRGQETQYF
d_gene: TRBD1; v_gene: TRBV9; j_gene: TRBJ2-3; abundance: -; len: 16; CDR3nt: TGTGCCAGCAGTGGAACGGACAGGGGGTTCACAGATACGCAGTATTTT; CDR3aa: CASSGTDRGFTDTQYF
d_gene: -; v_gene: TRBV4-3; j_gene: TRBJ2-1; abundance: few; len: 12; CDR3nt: TGCGCCAGCAGCCAAGAAAGGAGTGAGCAGTTCTTC; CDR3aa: CASSQERSEQFF
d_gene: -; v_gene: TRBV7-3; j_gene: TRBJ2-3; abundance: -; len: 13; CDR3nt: TGTGCCAGCAGCCAGGGTAATGCAGATACGCAGTATTTT; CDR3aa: CASSQGNADTQYF
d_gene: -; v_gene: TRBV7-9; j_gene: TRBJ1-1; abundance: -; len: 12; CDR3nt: TGTGCCAGCAGCTTAGCGCACACTGAAGCTTTCTTT; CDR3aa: CASSLAHTEAFF
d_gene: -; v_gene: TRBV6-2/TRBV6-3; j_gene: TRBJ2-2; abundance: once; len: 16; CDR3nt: TGTGCCAGCAGAAAGCGAGATGACTTGAACACCGGGGAGCTGTTTTTT; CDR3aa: CASRKRDDLNTGELFF
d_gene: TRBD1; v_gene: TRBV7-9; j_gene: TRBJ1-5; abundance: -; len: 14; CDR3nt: TGTGCCAGCAGCTCAGGGGGCAACGGTCAGCCCCAGCATTTT; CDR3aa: CASSSGGNGQPQHF
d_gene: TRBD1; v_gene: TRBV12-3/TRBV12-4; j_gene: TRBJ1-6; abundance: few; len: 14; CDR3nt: TGTGCCAGCAGTTTCCAGGGGGCAGTAACACCCCTCCACTTT; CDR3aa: CASSFQGAVTPLHF
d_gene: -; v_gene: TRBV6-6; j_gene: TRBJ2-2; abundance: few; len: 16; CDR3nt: TGTGCCAGCAGTTACTCGGCCCACCCGAACACCGGGGAGCTGTTTTTT; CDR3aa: CASSYSAHPNTGELFF
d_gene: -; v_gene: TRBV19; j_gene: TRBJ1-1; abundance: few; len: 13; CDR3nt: TGTGCCAGTAGTATCGACAATCGTCTGGAAGCTTTCTTT; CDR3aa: CASSIDNRLEAFF
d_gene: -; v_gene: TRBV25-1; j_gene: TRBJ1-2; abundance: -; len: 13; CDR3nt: TGTGCCAGCAGTGGGACGGATTTTCTGGGCTACACCTTC; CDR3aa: CASSGTDFLGYTF
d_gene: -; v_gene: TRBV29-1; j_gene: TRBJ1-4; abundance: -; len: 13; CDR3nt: TGCAGCGTTGAAGATCAAGGAGCCGGAAAACTGTTTTTT; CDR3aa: CSVEDQGAGKLFF
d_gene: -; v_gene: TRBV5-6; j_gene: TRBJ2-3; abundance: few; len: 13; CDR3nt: TGTGCCAGCAGCTTGGGGAGCAAGAATACGCAGTATTTT; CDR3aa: CASSLGSKNTQYF
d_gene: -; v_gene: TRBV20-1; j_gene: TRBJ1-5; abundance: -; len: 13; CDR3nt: TGCAGTGCGGAACAGGGTTTGGATCAGCCCCAGCATTTT; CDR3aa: CSAEQGLDQPQHF
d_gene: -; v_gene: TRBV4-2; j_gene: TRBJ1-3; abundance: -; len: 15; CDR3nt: TGTGCCAGCAGCCAAGTAGGGCGATCCGGAAACACCATATATTTT; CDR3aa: CASSQVGRSGNTIYF
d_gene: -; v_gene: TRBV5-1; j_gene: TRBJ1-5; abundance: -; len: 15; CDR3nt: TGCGCCAGCAGCTTGGTAGGGGAGGGCAATCAGCCCCAGCATTTT; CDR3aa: CASSLVGEGNQPQHF
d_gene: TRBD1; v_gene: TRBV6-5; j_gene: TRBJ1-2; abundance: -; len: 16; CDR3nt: TGTGCCAGCAGGACTCTAACAGGGGAAAACTCGAAGGGCTACACCTTC; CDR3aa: CASRTLTGENSKGYTF
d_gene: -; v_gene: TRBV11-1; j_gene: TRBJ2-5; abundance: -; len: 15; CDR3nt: TGTGCCAGCAGCCCATGGACCCATAAGGGAGAGACCCAGTACTTC; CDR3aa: CASSPWTHKGETQYF
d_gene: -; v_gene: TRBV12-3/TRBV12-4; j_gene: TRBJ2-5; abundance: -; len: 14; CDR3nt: TGTGCCAGCAGTCTCGCAGGCAGCCAAGAGACCCAGTACTTC; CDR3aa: CASSLAGSQETQYF
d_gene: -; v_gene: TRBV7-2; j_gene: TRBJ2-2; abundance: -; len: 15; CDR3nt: TGTGCCAGCAGCGCCCTCGGGTGGAACACCGGGGAGCTGTTTTTT; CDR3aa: CASSALGWNTGELFF
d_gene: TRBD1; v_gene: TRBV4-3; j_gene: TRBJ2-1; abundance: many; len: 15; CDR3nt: TGCGCCAGCAGCCTAAGAGGGGACAGGGCCGATGAGCAGTTCTTC; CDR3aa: CASSLRGDRADEQFF
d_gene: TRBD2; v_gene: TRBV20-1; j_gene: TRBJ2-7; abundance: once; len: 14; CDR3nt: TGCAGTGCTAGTCTACTAGCGGGAGGGTACGAGCAGTACTTC; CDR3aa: CSASLLAGGYEQYF
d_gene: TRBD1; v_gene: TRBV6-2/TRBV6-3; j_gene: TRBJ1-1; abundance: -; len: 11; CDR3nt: TGTGCCAGCAGCCAGGGGGGTACAGCTTTCTTT; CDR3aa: CASSQGGTAFF
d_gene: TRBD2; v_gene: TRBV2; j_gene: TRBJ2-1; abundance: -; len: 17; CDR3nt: TGTGCCAGCAGCGATCCGGGACTAGCCGTTTCCTACAATGAGCAGTTCTTC; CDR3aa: CASSDPGLAVSYNEQFF
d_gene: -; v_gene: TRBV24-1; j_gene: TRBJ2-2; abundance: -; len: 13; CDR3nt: TGTGCCACCAGTAGAGGTTTCGCCGGGGAGCTGTTTTTT; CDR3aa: CATSRGFAGELFF
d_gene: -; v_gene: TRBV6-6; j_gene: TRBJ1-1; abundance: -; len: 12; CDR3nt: TGTGCCAGCAGACCCGGGGAGGGGAGAGCTTTCTTT; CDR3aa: CASRPGEGRAFF
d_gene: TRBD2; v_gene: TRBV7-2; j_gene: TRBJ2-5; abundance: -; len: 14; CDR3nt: TGTGCCAGCAGCTTGGGACTAGTCCGGGAGACCCAGTACTTC; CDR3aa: CASSLGLVRETQYF
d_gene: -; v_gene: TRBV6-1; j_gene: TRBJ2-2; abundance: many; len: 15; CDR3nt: TGTGCCAGCAGTGAAGTACAAGTGAACACCGGGGAGCTGTTTTTT; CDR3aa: CASSEVQVNTGELFF